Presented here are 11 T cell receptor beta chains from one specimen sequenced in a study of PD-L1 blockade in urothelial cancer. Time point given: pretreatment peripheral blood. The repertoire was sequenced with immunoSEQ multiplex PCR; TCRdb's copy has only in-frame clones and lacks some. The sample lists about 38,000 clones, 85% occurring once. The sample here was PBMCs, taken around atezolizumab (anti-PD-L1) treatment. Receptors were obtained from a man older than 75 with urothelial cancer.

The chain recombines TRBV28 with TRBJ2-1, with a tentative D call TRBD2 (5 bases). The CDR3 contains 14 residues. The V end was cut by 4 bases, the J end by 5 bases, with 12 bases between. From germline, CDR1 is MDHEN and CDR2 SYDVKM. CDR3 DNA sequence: TGTGCCAGCAGTTCCGGACTGAATAACAATGAGCAGTTCTTC. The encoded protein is CASSSGLNNNEQFF.

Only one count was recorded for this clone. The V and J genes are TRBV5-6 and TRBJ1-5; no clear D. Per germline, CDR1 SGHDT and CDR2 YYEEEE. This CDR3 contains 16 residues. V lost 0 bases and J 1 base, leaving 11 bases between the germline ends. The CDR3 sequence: CASSLATGKSNQPQHF. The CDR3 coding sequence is TGTGCCAGCAGCTTGGCAACCGGGAAGAGCAATCAGCCCCAGCATTTT.

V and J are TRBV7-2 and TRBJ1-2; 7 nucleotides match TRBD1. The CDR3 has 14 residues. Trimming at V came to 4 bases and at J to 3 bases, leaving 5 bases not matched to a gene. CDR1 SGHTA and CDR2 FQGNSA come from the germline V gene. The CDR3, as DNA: TGTGCCAGCAGCTCGGACAGGTTTGACTATGGCTACACCTTC. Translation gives CASSSDRFDYGYTF. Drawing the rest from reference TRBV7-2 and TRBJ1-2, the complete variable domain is GAGVSQSPSNKVTEKGKDVELRCDPISGHTALYWYRQSLGQGLEFLIYFQGNSAPDKSGLPSDRFSAERTGGSVSTLTIQRTQQEDSAVYLCASSSDRFDYGYTFGSGTRLTVV.

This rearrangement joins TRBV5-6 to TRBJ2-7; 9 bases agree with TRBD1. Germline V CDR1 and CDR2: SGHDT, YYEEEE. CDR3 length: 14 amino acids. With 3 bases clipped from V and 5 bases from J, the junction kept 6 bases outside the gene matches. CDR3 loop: CASSYTGGSDEQYF. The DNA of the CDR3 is TGTGCCAGCAGCTATACAGGGGGCAGCGACGAGCAGTACTTC.

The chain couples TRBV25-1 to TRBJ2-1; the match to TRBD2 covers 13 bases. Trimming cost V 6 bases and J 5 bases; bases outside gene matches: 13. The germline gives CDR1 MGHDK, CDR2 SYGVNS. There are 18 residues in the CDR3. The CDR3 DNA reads TGTGCCAGCAGCGACCGGTTAACTAGCGGGAGGGAGCACAATGAGCAGTTCTTC. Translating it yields CASSDRLTSGREHNEQFF. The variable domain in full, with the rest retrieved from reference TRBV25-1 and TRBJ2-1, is EADIYQTPRYLVIGTGKKITLECSQTMGHDKMYWYQQDPGMELHLIHYSYGVNSTEKGDLSSESTVSRIRTEHFPLTLESARPSHTSQYLCASSDRLTSGREHNEQFFGPGTRLTVL.

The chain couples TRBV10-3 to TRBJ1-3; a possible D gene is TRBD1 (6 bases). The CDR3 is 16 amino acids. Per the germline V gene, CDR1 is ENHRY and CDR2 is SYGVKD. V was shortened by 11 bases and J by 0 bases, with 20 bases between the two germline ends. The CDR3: CAGRNGQPSSGNTIYF. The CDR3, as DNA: TGTGCCGGCCGGAACGGACAGCCGAGCTCTGGAAACACCATATATTTT.

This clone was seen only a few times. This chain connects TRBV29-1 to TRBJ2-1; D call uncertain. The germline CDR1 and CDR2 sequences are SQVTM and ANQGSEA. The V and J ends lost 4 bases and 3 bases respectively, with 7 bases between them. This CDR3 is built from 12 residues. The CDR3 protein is CSVVGVYNEQFF. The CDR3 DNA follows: TGCAGCGTTGTAGGAGTCTACAATGAGCAGTTCTTC.

The CDR3 loop is CASSHKRTMPGLATNEQFF. The CDR3 DNA follows: TGTGCCAGCAGCCACAAAAGGACGATGCCGGGACTAGCAACCAATGAGCAGTTCTTC. V usage is TRBV5-6 and J usage is TRBJ2-1, with 9 bases lining up with TRBD2. This CDR3 region has 19 residues. V dropped 4 bases and J dropped 6; count of bases not matched to a gene: 20. Germline assignment: CDR1 SGHDT and CDR2 YYEEEE.

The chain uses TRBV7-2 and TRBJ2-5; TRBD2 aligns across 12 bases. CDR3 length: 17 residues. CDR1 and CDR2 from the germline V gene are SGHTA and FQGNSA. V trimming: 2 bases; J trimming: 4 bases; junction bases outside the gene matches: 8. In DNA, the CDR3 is TGTGCCAGCAGCTTATTCAGGACTAGCGGGATGAGAGAGACCCAGTACTTC. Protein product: CASSLFRTSGMRETQYF.

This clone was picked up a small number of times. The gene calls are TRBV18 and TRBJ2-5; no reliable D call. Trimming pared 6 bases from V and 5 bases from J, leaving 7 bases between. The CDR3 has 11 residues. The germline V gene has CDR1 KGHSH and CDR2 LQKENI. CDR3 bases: TGTGCCAGCTCGCCCGGGGAGACCCAGTACTTC. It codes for CASSPGETQYF. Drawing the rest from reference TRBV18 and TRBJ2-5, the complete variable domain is NAGVMQNPRHLVRRRGQEARLRCSPMKGHSHVYWYRQLPEEGLKFMVYLQKENIIDESGMPKERFSAEFPKEGPSILRIQQVVRGDSAAYFCASSPGETQYFGPGTRLLVL.

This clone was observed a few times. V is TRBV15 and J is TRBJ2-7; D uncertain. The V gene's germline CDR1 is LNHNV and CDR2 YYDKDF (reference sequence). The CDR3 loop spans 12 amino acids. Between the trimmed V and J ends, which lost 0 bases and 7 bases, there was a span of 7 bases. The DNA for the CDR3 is TGTGCCACCAGCAGAGATGCGAAAGAGCAGTACTTC. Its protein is CATSRDAKEQYF. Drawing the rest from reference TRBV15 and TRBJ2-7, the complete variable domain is DAMVIQNPRYQVTQFGKPVTLSCSQTLNHNVMYWYQQKSSQAPKLLFHYYDKDFNNEADTPDNFQSRRPNTSFCFLDIRSPGLGDTAMYLCATSRDAKEQYFGPGTRLTVT.